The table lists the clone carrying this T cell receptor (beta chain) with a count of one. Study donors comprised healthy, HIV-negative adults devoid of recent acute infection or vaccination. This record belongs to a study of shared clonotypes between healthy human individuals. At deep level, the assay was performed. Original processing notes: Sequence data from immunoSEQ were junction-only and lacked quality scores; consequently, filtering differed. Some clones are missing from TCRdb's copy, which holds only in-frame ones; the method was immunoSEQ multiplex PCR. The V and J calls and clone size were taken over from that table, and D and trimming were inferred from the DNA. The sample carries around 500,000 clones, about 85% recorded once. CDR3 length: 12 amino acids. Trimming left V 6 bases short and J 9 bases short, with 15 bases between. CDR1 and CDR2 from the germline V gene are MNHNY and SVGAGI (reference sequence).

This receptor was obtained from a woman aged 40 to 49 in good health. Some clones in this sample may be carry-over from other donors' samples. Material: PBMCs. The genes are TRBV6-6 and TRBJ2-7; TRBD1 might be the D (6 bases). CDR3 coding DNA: TGTGCCAGCAGCCCTCGGGACACCATGCAGTACTTC. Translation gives CASSPRDTMQYF.